Presented here are 18 T cell receptor delta chains from one specimen sequenced in a study of human gamma delta and Vdelta1 T cells. TCRdb called clones from the PCR reads again using CATT. The sample comprises several thousand delta-chain clones, roughly 10% of which are singletons, and 13% to 15% rests with the top ten. Material for sequencing was naive CD27+ Vdelta1 gamma-delta T cells from blood. The receptors were gathered from a human donor in good health.

Concerning this clone itself: A read error may explain this, as a much larger clone is one base away. The gene calls are TRDV1 and TRDJ1, with 8 nucleotides matching TRDD3. The length of the CDR3 is 23 residues. V lost 0 bases, J lost 8 bases, and 32 bases stayed unmatched. Germline V gene sequence: CDR1 TSWWSYY, CDR2 QGS. This CDR3 is CALGELPRRYAGRTVLGGGKLIF. In nucleotides, the CDR3 is TGTGCTCTTGGGGAACTTCCTCGTCGGTACGCGGGCCGTACCGTACTGGGGGGCGGAAAACTCATCTTT.

This clone was observed at least ten times. A read error may be the cause here, since a much bigger clone is one base away. The rearrangement links TRDV1 to TRDJ1, with D perhaps being TRDD2 or TRDD3 (7 bases each). Germline V gives CDR1 TSWWSYY, CDR2 QGS. V lost 1 base to trimming and J lost 10 bases, with 40 bases between them. The length of the CDR3 is 22 residues. The CDR3 bases are TGTGCTCTTGGGGAACGGCCCGTACGGCTTCCTAAATTTACTGGGGTATACGATCGACTCATCTTT. It encodes CALGERPVRLPKFTGVYDRLIF.

This clone was observed a handful of times. A much larger clone differs from this one at a single base, so this may be a read error. Other DNA sequences in the sample encode the same CDR3. The chain has TRDV1 and TRDJ1, with 7 bases matching TRDD3. The CDR3 loop spans 20 amino acids. Looked up from germline, CDR1 is TSWWSYY and CDR2 is QGS. After removal of 0 bases from V and 4 bases from J, the junction contained 20 bases not matched to a gene. The CDR3 bases are TGTGCTCTTGGGGAACTCCCCCGTGGAGGGGGATCCAGATATTACGATAAACTCATCTTT. Its translation: CALGELPRGGGSRYYDKLIF.

Remarks on this clone: A far bigger clonotype differs at one base, so this is likely a read error. The chain joins TRDV1 to TRDJ1; the D is unclear. The CDR3 runs 21 residues. In germline, CDR1 is TSWWSYY, CDR2 QGS. V was shortened by 3 bases and J by 6 bases, with 35 bases between the two germline ends. CDR3 DNA sequence: TGTGCTCTTGGGGAGCGAACCGAAACCCGACTTCGGCGCCCGATCTCCAATAAACTCATCTTT. Translated: CALGERTETRLRRPISNKLIF.

Only a few counts were recorded for this clone. The rearrangement links TRDV1 to TRDJ1, with 9 bases aligning to TRDD2. The CDR3 extends over 20 amino acids. The ends lost 4 bases at V and 0 bases at J; junction bases unmatched: 18. Germline assignment: CDR1 TSWWSYY and CDR2 QGS. In DNA form, the CDR3 reads TGTGCTCTTGGGGGGTCGGCCTTCCTACTGGGGATGCCTTACACCGATAAACTCATCTTT. Amino acid sequence: CALGGSAFLLGMPYTDKLIF.

Remarks on this clone: A read error likely explains why the TCRdb protein, taken from a much larger clone, differs from this DNA's translation at residue 5; the protein shown is translated from the DNA. This chain links TRDV1 with TRDJ1, with D hard to call. The V end was cut by 4 bases, the J end by 1 base, with 16 bases between. Germline assignment: CDR1 TSWWSYY and CDR2 QGS. This CDR3 has 16 residues. In nucleotides, the CDR3 is TGTGCTCTTGGGGGAAGAAGAAGGCGTCGCACCGATAAACTCATCTTT. Its translation: CALGGRRRRRTDKLIF.

Regarding this clone: A much larger clone is a single base away; this may be a read error. V is TRDV1 and J is TRDJ1, with D perhaps TRDD2 (8 bases). CDR3 length equals 19 residues. Germline V gene sequence: CDR1 TSWWSYY, CDR2 QGS. V lost 5 bases and J lost 1, with 26 bases in between. This CDR3 reads CALGTVTFLRRIRTDKLIF. DNA for the CDR3: TGTGCTCTTGGGACAGTAACCTTCCTAAGGAGGATACGCACCGATAAACTCATCTTT.

The chain carries TRDV1 and TRDJ1, with 9 bases that match TRDD3. V trimming: 1 base; J trimming: 1 base; junction bases outside the gene matches: 16. This CDR3 is 20 amino acids long. The germline CDR1 and CDR2 sequences are TSWWSYY and QGS. The CDR3 region is CALGERDLRRGGYRTDKLIF. The CDR3 coding sequence is TGTGCTCTTGGGGAACGGGACCTCCGACGTGGGGGATATCGCACCGATAAACTCATCTTT.

Regarding this clone: This likely traces to a read error, being one base from a far larger clone. The genes are TRDV1 and TRDJ1, with 12 bases fitting TRDD3. The J segment lost 4 bases and the V segment lost 4 bases, leaving 22 bases of the junction unmatched. Germline-derived CDR1 and CDR2 are TSWWSYY and QGS. The CDR3 contains 21 residues. Here the CDR3 DNA reads TGTGCTCTTGGGGCCCCTCAGACTGGGGGATACAACTTTTTAGGGCGCGATAAACTCATCTTT. This codes for CALGAPQTGGYNFLGRDKLIF.

The chain carries TRDV1 and TRDJ1; D is ambiguous. CDR3 length: 15 amino acids. V lost 4 bases and J 7 bases, leaving 19 bases between the germline ends. Germline CDR1 reads TSWWSYY; CDR2 reads QGS. The CDR3 DNA reads TGTGCTCTTGGGGGAGTTCCCTCCGGCAGCTTTAAACTCATCTTT. Its translation is CALGGVPSGSFKLIF.

The rearrangement uses TRDV1 and TRDJ1, with TRDD3 identical over 12 bases. J lost 3 bases, V lost 4 bases, and 12 bases had no gene match. This CDR3 has 18 amino acids. CDR1 is TSWWSYY and CDR2 is QGS in the germline V gene. CDR3 coding DNA: TGTGCTCTTGGGGTCCCTCAGACTGGGGGATACAAGGCCGATAAACTCATCTTT. This gives the protein CALGVPQTGGYKADKLIF.

With regard to this clone: TCRdb has a much larger clone's protein, which differs at residue 10 from the translation of this DNA, likely because of a read error; what is shown is the protein translated from the DNA. The J gene is TRDJ1, the V gene TRDV1; D is perhaps TRDD3 (5 bases). Germline V CDR1 and CDR2: TSWWSYY, QGS. V was cut by 3 bases and J by 11 bases, with 22 bases left in between. There are 15 residues in the CDR3. The CDR3 reads CALGERGWREIPLIF. In DNA, the CDR3 is TGTGCTCTTGGGGAGCGTGGTTGGAGGGAGATACCCCTCATCTTT.

The chain combines TRDV1 with TRDJ1, with D possibly TRDD2 on 5 matching bases. Trimming took off 0 bases at V and 0 bases at J, with 20 bases between the two ends. Germline CDR1 and CDR2: TSWWSYY and QGS. This CDR3 region has 19 residues. The CDR3 bases are TGTGCTCTTGGGGAACTCTTTTTCCTTAGACGGGCCTACACCGATAAACTCATCTTT. Protein sequence: CALGELFFLRRAYTDKLIF.

A few counts support this clone. The protein in TCRdb stems from a much larger clone and differs at residue 11 from this DNA's translation, likely a read error; here the protein is translated from the DNA. This sequence joins TRDV1 and TRDJ1; weak D call: TRDD3 (6 bases). CDR1 is TSWWSYY, CDR2 QGS, per germline. The CDR3 covers 18 residues. V was cut by 7 bases and J by 2 bases, with 26 bases left in between. CDR3 amino acids: CALAINRRGRAMTDKLIF. The CDR3 DNA sequence: TGTGCTCTTGCCATCAACAGGAGGGGGAGGGCGATGACCGATAAACTCATCTTT.

This clone is medium-sized (0.01 to 0.1%) in the sample. This chain links TRDV1 with TRDJ1, with 12 bases matching TRDD3. Germline values: CDR1 TSWWSYY, CDR2 QGS. The trim removed 4 bases at V and 6 bases at J, leaving 30 bases unmatched. The CDR3 spans 23 residues. CDR3 region: CALGALRFPPGTGGYWERNKLIF. As DNA, the CDR3 is TGTGCTCTTGGGGCCCTCCGGTTCCCACCTGGTACTGGGGGATACTGGGAGCGGAATAAACTCATCTTT.

There are a few counts of this clone. A far larger clone lies a single base away; this is likely a read error. The sample carries other DNA sequences with the same CDR3. J is TRDJ1 and V is TRDV1, with a weak D call TRDD3 (5 bases). CDR3 length: 17 amino acids. Germline V gene lookup returns CDR1 TSWWSYY and CDR2 QGS. V was trimmed by 2 bases and J by 5 bases, leaving 21 bases between them. CDR3: CALGERRKAGGTDKLIF. The CDR3 region has the DNA TGTGCTCTTGGGGAAAGGCGGAAGGCCGGGGGTACTGATAAACTCATCTTT.

Sample share makes this clone medium-sized. Other nucleotide sequences in the sample specify the same CDR3. The chain recombines TRDV1 with TRDJ1; D perhaps matches TRDD3 (6 bases). Germline loops: CDR1 TSWWSYY, CDR2 QGS. Trimming took 0 bases from V and 1 from J, leaving 36 bases between them. The CDR3 has 24 residues. CDR3 in DNA: TGTGCTCTTGGGGAACTTAGGGCGCGTCGGGGTCTGGGGTTACGGTTGGGGACCACCGATAAACTCATCTTT. Its translation is CALGELRARRGLGLRLGTTDKLIF.

Details on this clone: It differs at one base from a far larger clone, so likely a read error. The sample has other DNA sequences that encode this CDR3 too. This sequence joins TRDV1 and TRDJ1; 9 positions match TRDD2. The J segment lost 8 bases and the V segment lost 5 bases, leaving 45 bases of the junction unmatched. Germline CDR1 is TSWWSYY and CDR2 is QGS. The CDR3 spans 26 residues. CDR3 region: CALGPRAFLRFSREERRAGGKEKLIF. CDR3 bases: TGTGCTCTTGGGCCCCGAGCCTTCCTACGTTTTTCGAGGGAGGAACGTAGGGCTGGGGGGAAAGAGAAACTCATCTTT.